The rows below give T cell receptor beta chains drawn from one sample of a study of blood T cell repertoires in COVID-19. TCRdb's copy holds only in-frame clones and misses some; the assay was immunoSEQ multiplex PCR. The sample yields hundreds of thousands of clones, 85% seen once. Sequencing input: peripheral blood. These receptors all stem from a human donor in a cohort sampled during active COVID-19. Both conserved end residues are part of each CDR3. Each record gives: clone size, V gene, D gene, J gene, CDR3 protein, CDR3 DNA. D genes are given only for firm matches. Only some rows state a clone size, as once, few, many or a class for expanded clones.

size: NA; V: TRBV3-1/TRBV3-2; D: NA; J: TRBJ1-6; CDR3: CASSQDSGRPNSPLHF; DNA: TGTGCCAGCAGCCAAGACAGCGGGCGGCCCAATTCACCCCTCCACTTT
size: NA; V: TRBV28; D: TRBD1; J: TRBJ1-1; CDR3: CASRPTGGSITEAFF; DNA: TGTGCCAGCAGGCCCACAGGGGGTAGTATCACTGAAGCTTTCTTT
size: few; V: TRBV2; D: TRBD1; J: TRBJ1-2; CDR3: CASSRDRGRGKEVF; DNA: TGTGCCAGCAGTAGGGACAGGGGGCGAGGGAAGGAAGTCTTC
size: NA; V: TRBV7-9; D: NA; J: TRBJ1-5; CDR3: CASSLAKGFNQPQHF; DNA: TGTGCCAGCAGCTTAGCAAAGGGGTTCAATCAGCCCCAGCATTTT
size: NA; V: TRBV7-2; D: NA; J: TRBJ2-7; CDR3: CASSYGGNSYEQYF; DNA: TGTGCCAGCAGCTACGGGGGTAACTCCTACGAGCAGTACTTC
size: NA; V: TRBV27; D: TRBD1; J: TRBJ1-1; CDR3: CASGPHRGPNTEAFF; DNA: TGTGCCAGCGGACCACACAGGGGGCCGAACACTGAAGCTTTCTTT
size: NA; V: TRBV11-2; D: NA; J: TRBJ1-2; CDR3: CASSSIRDTANYGYTF; DNA: TGTGCCAGCAGTTCGATCAGGGATACAGCTAACTATGGCTACACCTTC
size: once; V: TRBV4-1; D: TRBD1; J: TRBJ1-2; CDR3: CASAKGGTGSIYGYTF; DNA: TGCGCCAGCGCCAAAGGGGGGACAGGCTCGATCTATGGCTACACCTTC
size: NA; V: TRBV5-6; D: NA; J: TRBJ1-1; CDR3: CASSFFGVSNTEAFF; DNA: TGTGCCAGCAGCTTCTTCGGGGTATCGAACACTGAAGCTTTCTTT
size: many; V: TRBV2; D: NA; J: TRBJ2-1; CDR3: CASTGVSSYNEQFF; DNA: TGTGCCAGCACGGGGGTCTCCTCCTACAATGAGCAGTTCTTC
size: NA; V: TRBV9; D: TRBD1; J: TRBJ2-1; CDR3: CASSVEDRVRNEQFF; DNA: TGTGCCAGCAGCGTAGAGGACAGGGTTAGGAATGAGCAGTTCTTC
size: NA; V: TRBV5-1; D: TRBD1; J: TRBJ1-1; CDR3: CASSLVRGQGVTEAFF; DNA: TGCGCCAGCAGCTTGGTTCGGGGGCAGGGGGTCACTGAAGCTTTCTTT
size: NA; V: TRBV2; D: NA; J: TRBJ2-7; CDR3: CASGNTQTYEQYF; DNA: TGTGCCTCCGGGAACACCCAGACCTACGAGCAGTACTTC
size: NA; V: TRBV18; D: TRBD1; J: TRBJ1-1; CDR3: CASSLGQGVTEAFF; DNA: TGTGCCAGCTCACTGGGACAGGGGGTCACTGAAGCTTTCTTT
size: NA; V: TRBV12-5; D: NA; J: TRBJ2-1; CDR3: CASGLAQGDYNEQFF; DNA: TGTGCTAGTGGTTTGGCACAGGGAGACTACAATGAGCAGTTCTTC
size: NA; V: TRBV5-1; D: NA; J: TRBJ1-6; CDR3: CASSLADRNSPLHF; DNA: TGCGCCAGCAGCTTGGCCGACAGGAATTCACCCCTCCACTTT
size: NA; V: TRBV27; D: NA; J: TRBJ2-7; CDR3: CASSLARGYEQYF; DNA: TGTGCCAGCAGTTTGGCTCGCGGCTACGAGCAGTACTTC
size: once; V: TRBV6-4; D: TRBD2; J: TRBJ2-7; CDR3: CASSDSAGGEQYF; DNA: TGTGCCAGCAGTGACTCGGCGGGGGGCGAGCAGTACTTC